Following are 31 T cell receptor beta chains from one sample sequenced in a study of blood T cell repertoires in COVID-19. Profiled with immunoSEQ multiplex PCR; TCRdb holds only in-frame clones, not every one. The sample records 200,000 to 250,000 clones, around 84% being singletons. Sequencing was carried out using peripheral blood. These receptors all come from a man aged 40-49 years with acute or convalescent COVID-19.

This chain links TRBV18 with TRBJ1-5, with D possibly matching TRBD1 (5 bases). V gave up 6 bases and J gave up 5 bases, with 17 bases separating them. The germline gives CDR1 KGHSH, CDR2 LQKENI. The CDR3 covers 15 residues. CDR3 sequence reads: CASSEGHGGYQPQHF. The CDR3 DNA reads TGTGCCAGCTCGGAAGGACACGGGGGATATCAGCCCCAGCATTTT.

The chain uses TRBV3-1 (or the pseudogene TRBV3-2) and TRBJ1-1; possible D gene TRBD1, 5 bases. V was clipped by 1 base and J by 7 bases, with 7 bases between them. The CDR3 runs to 12 residues. Per germline, CDR1 LGHDT and CDR2 YNNKEL (reference sequence). CDR3 nucleotide sequence: TGTGCCAGCAGCCAAGCGGGGGTTGAAGCTTTCTTT. Translating it yields CASSQAGVEAFF.

The rearrangement joins TRBV5-5 to TRBJ1-3; tentative D call: TRBD1 (6 bases). Germline CDR1 is SGHKS and CDR2 is YYEKEE (reference sequence). CDR3 size: 15 residues. V shed 0 bases and J shed 2 bases, with 9 bases lying between them. The CDR3 DNA sequence: TGTGCCAGCAGCTTGGAGGCAGGGGCTGGAAACACCATATATTTT. Encoded protein: CASSLEAGAGNTIYF.

The genes are TRBV15 and TRBJ1-1, with D hard to call. Trimming left V 2 bases short and J 1 base short, with 11 bases between. The CDR3 extends over 15 amino acids. Germline V gives CDR1 LNHNV, CDR2 YYDKDF (reference sequence). The CDR3 nucleotides are TGTGCCACCAGCAGAAAAGACAAATCGAACACTGAAGCTTTCTTT. Amino acid sequence: CATSRKDKSNTEAFF.

The chain combines TRBV7-2 with TRBJ1-1, with a weak D call TRBD1 (5 bases). The CDR3 runs to 15 residues. V was trimmed by 3 bases and J by 1 base, leaving 12 bases between them. The germline V gene encodes CDR1 SGHTA and CDR2 FQGNSA. CDR3: CASSFAGHRNTEAFF. CDR3 DNA: TGTGCCAGCAGCTTCGCAGGGCATCGGAACACTGAAGCTTTCTTT. The full variable domain, rest sourced from reference TRBV7-2 and TRBJ1-1, is GAGVSQSPSNKVTEKGKDVELRCDPISGHTALYWYRQSLGQGLEFLIYFQGNSAPDKSGLPSDRFSAERTGGSVSTLTIQRTQQEDSAVYLCASSFAGHRNTEAFFGQGTRLTVV.

The chain is built from TRBV4-3 and TRBJ2-1, with 12 bases identical to TRBD2. Germline V gene sequence: CDR1 LGHNA, CDR2 YSLEER. The CDR3 runs to 16 residues. Unmatched junction bases numbered 7, after V lost 0 bases and J lost 10 bases. The CDR3 is CASSQDPSGGAREQFF. DNA of the CDR3: TGCGCCAGCAGCCAAGATCCTAGCGGGGGGGCCCGCGAGCAGTTCTTC.

This sequence joins TRBV11-2 and TRBJ2-1; 8 bases fit TRBD2. From germline, CDR1 is SGHAT and CDR2 FQNNGV. V shed 5 bases, J shed 5 bases, and the junction held 8 bases outside the gene matches. This CDR3 is built from 15 residues. CDR3 in amino acids: CASSKRVAGNNEQFF. The CDR3 DNA sequence: TGTGCCAGCAGCAAACGAGTAGCGGGGAACAATGAGCAGTTCTTC.

The chain carries TRBV7-3 and TRBJ2-3, with a weak D call TRBD2 (6 bases). V lost 4 bases and J 6 bases, leaving 17 bases between the germline ends. Germline V lookup: CDR1 SGHTA, CDR2 FQGTGA. The CDR3 covers 15 residues. The CDR3 protein is CASSYLAGHEDTQYF. The CDR3 region has the DNA TGTGCCAGCAGCTACCTGGCGGGGCACGAGGATACGCAGTATTTT.

Only a few counts were recorded for this clone. The chain carries TRBV2 and TRBJ2-3; a weak D match, TRBD2 (6 bases). Germline V lookup: CDR1 SNHLY, CDR2 FYNNEI. V was cut by 7 bases and J by 2 bases, with 28 bases left in between. The length of the CDR3 is 19 residues. The CDR3 loop reads CASKPGTPRARRNTDTQYF. The CDR3 region has the DNA TGTGCCAGCAAACCAGGGACTCCTCGCGCTCGCCGGAACACAGATACGCAGTATTTT.

This chain connects TRBV6-4 to TRBJ2-7; D possibly corresponds to TRBD1 (5 bases). Germline V gene lookup returns CDR1 MRHNA and CDR2 SNTAGT. CDR3 length: 9 amino acids. DNA for the CDR3: TGTTCACCTACCGATACAGGGTACTTC. It encodes CSPTDTGYF.

The chain is built from TRBV7-2 and TRBJ2-5; TRBD1 is a possible D gene (6 bases). Germline CDR1 SGHTA, CDR2 FQGNSA. The CDR3 contains 14 residues. V dropped 4 bases and J dropped 2 bases, with 11 bases sitting between them. For the CDR3, the DNA is TGTGCCAGCAGCTCGGGACATCCTCAAGAGACCCAGTACTTC. Its protein product is CASSSGHPQETQYF.

The chain couples TRBV21-1 to TRBJ1-5; the table's D call, TRBD1, was not checked against the DNA. TRBV21-1 is labeled a pseudogene. This CDR3 has 20 amino acids. DNA of the CDR3: TGTGCCAGCAGCAGTGGGTCCGGGACAGGTCGGGGGGAGAGCAATCAGCCCCAGCATTTT. Translation: CASSSGSGTGRGESNQPQHF.

J is TRBJ1-5 and V is TRBV19, with 8 positions matching TRBD1. Trimming cost V 7 bases and J 6 bases; bases outside gene matches: 11. Germline V gene data show CDR1 as LNHDA and CDR2 as SQIVND (reference sequence). This CDR3 comprises 15 residues. The CDR3 bases are TGTGCCAGTATGGTATCAGGGGGCAGTGGTCAGCCCCAGCATTTT. Protein product: CASMVSGGSGQPQHF.

The V and J genes are TRBV18 and TRBJ1-1; 8 bases align to TRBD1. The trim removed 6 bases at V and 0 bases at J, leaving 3 bases unmatched. This CDR3 is built from 14 residues. The germline V gene has CDR1 KGHSH and CDR2 LQKENI. The CDR3: CASSPGQVNTEAFF. The CDR3 DNA sequence: TGTGCCAGCTCTCCGGGACAGGTGAACACTGAAGCTTTCTTT.

This clone appeared a single time. This rearrangement joins TRBV9 to TRBJ1-1; D is uncertain. This CDR3 region has 14 residues. V was pared by 0 bases and J by 2 bases, with 8 bases between. Germline lookup yields CDR1 SGDLS and CDR2 YYNGEE. The CDR3 DNA reads TGTGCCAGCAGCGTAGGCGGGCCCAACACTGAAGCTTTCTTT. Translating it yields CASSVGGPNTEAFF.

The chain joins TRBV6-6 to TRBJ1-5; 7 bases map to TRBD1. With 5 bases clipped from V and 0 bases from J, the junction kept 4 bases outside the gene matches. CDR1 is MNHNY and CDR2 is SVGAGI in the germline V gene (reference sequence). The CDR3 contains 15 residues. The CDR3 loop reads CASSGRQGSNQPQHF. CDR3 in DNA: TGTGCCAGCAGTGGTCGACAGGGTAGCAATCAGCCCCAGCATTTT.

The chain combines TRBV2 with TRBJ1-1; D gene ambiguous. V lost 6 bases and J lost 1, with 21 bases in between. Germline loops: CDR1 SNHLY, CDR2 FYNNEI. This CDR3 has 17 residues. The CDR3 nucleotides are TGTGCCAGCAGGCGAGGGCAGCTATCCGATTCGAACACTGAAGCTTTCTTT. Translation gives CASRRGQLSDSNTEAFF. Together with reference TRBV2 and TRBJ1-1, the CDR3 gives the full variable domain: EPEVTQTPSHQVTQMGQEVILRCVPISNHLYFYWYRQILGQKVEFLVSFYNNEISEKSEIFDDQFSVERPDGSNFTLKIRSTKLEDSAMYFCASRRGQLSDSNTEAFFGQGTRLTVV.

The chain carries TRBV5-5 and TRBJ2-3; D perhaps matches TRBD1 (5 bases). CDR1 and CDR2 from the germline V gene are SGHKS and YYEKEE (reference sequence). This CDR3 comprises 16 residues. V dropped 1 base and J dropped 6 bases, with 18 bases sitting between them. CDR3 sequence (DNA): TGTGCCAGCAGCTTGAGGGCAGGGATCATCTCTGATACGCAGTATTTT. Its protein product is CASSLRAGIISDTQYF. Full variable domain (remainder filled in from reference TRBV5-5 and TRBJ2-3): DAGVTQSPTHLIKTRGQQVTLRCSPISGHKSVSWYQQVLGQGPQFIFQYYEKEERGRGNFPDRFSARQFPNYSSELNVNALLLGDSALYLCASSLRAGIISDTQYFGPGTRLTVL.

To note about this clone: The sample carries other DNA sequences with the same CDR3. This chain joins TRBV29-1 and TRBJ2-3, with D perhaps matching TRBD2 (5 bases). The V end was cut by 3 bases, the J end by 1 base, with 5 bases between. Germline CDR1 reads SQVTM; CDR2 reads ANQGSEA. The CDR3 contains 12 residues. The CDR3, as DNA: TGCAGCGTTGAGAGGGGCACAGATACGCAGTATTTT. This translates into CSVERGTDTQYF.

This chain links TRBV10-3 with TRBJ1-6; a possible D gene is TRBD1 (5 bases). This CDR3 comprises 15 residues. Germline CDR1 ENHRY, CDR2 SYGVKD. Trimming pared 0 bases from V and 9 bases from J, leaving 12 bases between. CDR3 in amino acids: CAISESLLGPSPLHF. Here the CDR3 DNA reads TGTGCCATCAGTGAGTCGTTGCTGGGGCCTTCACCCCTCCACTTT.

This chain joins TRBV5-6 and TRBJ2-7, with D possibly TRBD1 on 6 matching bases. The CDR3 length is 12 residues. V was pared by 2 bases and J by 12 bases, with 15 bases between. CDR1 and CDR2 (germline): SGHDT, YYEEEE. In nucleotides, the CDR3 is TGTGCCAGCAGCTTAAGGGACACTTCTCGGTACTTC. This sequence encodes CASSLRDTSRYF.

The rearrangement links TRBV5-1 to TRBJ2-3, with 10 bases lining up with TRBD2. The CDR3 consists of 15 residues. V gave up 4 bases and J gave up 6 bases; unmatched junction bases: 8. Germline values: CDR1 SGHRS, CDR2 YFSETQ. Here the CDR3 reads CASSEGLAGVDTQYF. Here the CDR3 DNA reads TGCGCCAGCAGCGAGGGCCTAGCGGGGGTGGATACGCAGTATTTT.

This sequence joins TRBV7-2 and TRBJ2-1, with TRBD1 matching 12 bases. Germline CDR1 is SGHTA and CDR2 is FQGNSA. There are 16 residues in the CDR3. Unmatched junction bases numbered 9, after V lost 5 bases and J lost 7 bases. The DNA for the CDR3 is TGTGCCAGCAGCCCCAACCGGGACAGGGGGCGTAATGAGCAGTTCTTC. Amino acids: CASSPNRDRGRNEQFF.

In DNA form, the CDR3 reads TGTGCCAGCAGCCAACGGACAGGATTAAACACCATATATTTT. It translates to CASSQRTGLNTIYF. The genes are TRBV13 and TRBJ1-3, with 7 bases lining up with TRBD1. CDR1 PRHDT and CDR2 FYEKMQ come from the germline V gene (reference sequence). The CDR3 is 14 residues long. J was trimmed by 6 bases and V by 5 bases; bases with no gene match: 7.

This chain links TRBV14 with TRBJ1-2, with a possible D match to TRBD1 (5 bases). The germline V gene encodes CDR1 SGHDN and CDR2 FVKESK. Trimming took off 3 bases at V and 4 bases at J, with 9 bases between the two ends. CDR3 length equals 13 residues. The CDR3 bases are TGTGCCAGCAGCCAGGGACTGCCCTATGGCTACACCTTC. It specifies CASSQGLPYGYTF.

This clone was found once. The CDR3, as DNA: TGTGCCAGCCGGGGGGGGGCGGGGTATGGCTACACCTTC. This gives the protein CASRGGAGYGYTF. V is TRBV2 and J is TRBJ1-2; D is perhaps TRBD1 (6 bases). V lost 8 bases to trimming and J lost 5 bases, with 15 bases between them. Looked up from germline, CDR1 is SNHLY and CDR2 is FYNNEI. The CDR3 is 13 amino acids.

The V call is TRBV19, the J call TRBJ1-6; D remains unclear. Between the trimmed V and J ends, which lost 8 bases and 4 bases, there was a span of 15 bases. CDR3 length equals 15 residues. Germline V CDR1 and CDR2: LNHDA, SQIVND (reference sequence). CDR3 loop: CASRRVTGYNSPLHF. For the CDR3, the DNA is TGTGCCAGTCGGAGAGTTACGGGGTATAATTCACCCCTCCACTTT. Full variable domain (outside the CDR3, taken from reference TRBV19 and TRBJ1-6): DGGITQSPKYLFRKEGQNVTLSCEQNLNHDAMYWYRQDPGQGLRLIYYSQIVNDFQKGDIAEGYSVSREKKESFPLTVTSAQKNPTAFYLCASRRVTGYNSPLHFGNGTRLTVT.

This sequence joins TRBV5-1 and TRBJ1-4, with D unresolved. CDR3 size: 15 residues. Germline V gives CDR1 SGHRS, CDR2 YFSETQ. V shed 5 bases and J shed 3 bases, with 14 bases lying between them. The chain's CDR3 is CASSRTGEANEKLFF. DNA for the CDR3: TGCGCCAGCAGTCGGACCGGGGAAGCTAATGAAAAACTGTTTTTT.

The rearrangement uses TRBV18 and TRBJ1-5; D remains ambiguous. V lost 2 bases and J 5 bases, leaving 10 bases between the germline ends. The CDR3 covers 14 residues. Germline CDR1 reads KGHSH; CDR2 reads LQKENI. The CDR3 DNA sequence: TGTGCCAGCTCACCAAAGAGCGAGGATCAGCCCCAGCATTTT. Residues: CASSPKSEDQPQHF.

The J gene is TRBJ1-4, the V gene TRBV6-6; the match to TRBD1 covers 7 bases. Unmatched junction bases numbered 5, after V lost 6 bases and J lost 1 base. The CDR3 is 15 residues long. CDR1 is MNHNY, CDR2 SVGAGI, per germline (reference sequence). CDR3 nucleotides: TGTGCCAGCAGCTCTCGACAGGGAACTAATGAAAAACTGTTTTTT. Translated, it gives CASSSRQGTNEKLFF.

Details on this clone: The sample has other DNA sequences that encode this CDR3 too. The chain uses TRBV6-6 and TRBJ2-3, with 7 bases matching TRBD1. The CDR3 totals 14 residues. The V gene's germline CDR1 is MNHNY and CDR2 SVGAGI (reference sequence). Trimming cost V 2 bases and J 1 base; bases outside gene matches: 0. CDR3 protein: CASSYGQGTDTQYF. The CDR3 bases are TGTGCCAGCAGTTACGGACAGGGCACAGATACGCAGTATTTT.